The clone carrying this T cell receptor beta chain was found a few times. The sample originates from a study of blood T cells in healthy people across ages. A second 7 to 11 cycle PCR used barcoded and J-beta primers. In TCRdb, the 5' RACE reads were re-called with MiXCR into one record per CDR3 protein. This table holds about 650,000 distinct CDR3 sequences, roughly 32% found once. The sequence was obtained from a woman older than 75 in good health. Sequencing was performed on blood.

The CDR3 region is CASSSDGTKSQPQHF. The DNA for the CDR3 is TGCGCCAGCAGCTCCGACGGGACAAAGAGTCAGCCCCAGCATTTT. J is TRBJ1-5 and V is TRBV5-1; D is perhaps TRBD1 (6 bases). CDR3 length: 15 amino acids. Per the germline V gene, CDR1 is SGHRS and CDR2 is YFSETQ. The V end lost 3 bases, the J end lost 6 bases, and 16 bases lay between the germline ends.